Below, 15 T cell receptor beta chains from the same sample are listed, as sequenced in a study of shared clonotypes between healthy human individuals. Generated by immunoSEQ multiplex PCR, the TCRdb table keeps only in-frame clones and is missing some. Here the sample spans 800,000 to 1,200,000 clones, 75% to 85% being singletons. The specimen sequenced was memory CD4+ T cells from PBMCs. The subset: CD45RA-negative fraction. These receptors were taken from a man aged 18 to 30 in good health. Some clones in this sample may be carry-over from other donors' samples.

This clone was recorded once. This sequence joins TRBV7-2 and TRBJ1-2; 9 nucleotides line up with TRBD1. With V trimmed by 3 bases and J by 8 bases, 7 bases remained unmatched. This CDR3 has 14 amino acids. Germline V gene lookup returns CDR1 SGHTA and CDR2 FQGNSA. The CDR3 DNA sequence: TGTGCCAGCAGCTTGGGACAGGGCGAGCGGGGCTACACCTTC. Amino acids: CASSLGQGERGYTF.

The rearrangement uses TRBV6-1 and TRBJ1-1, with D unclear. The germline V and J ends were trimmed by 7 bases and 0 bases, with 9 bases remaining between them. The CDR3 consists of 13 residues. CDR1 and CDR2 from the germline V gene are MNHNS and SASEGT. The CDR3 protein is CASKVHLNTEAFF. DNA for the CDR3: TGTGCCAGCAAGGTACACTTGAACACTGAAGCTTTCTTT.

The chain recombines TRBV6-5 with TRBJ1-1; D unclear. CDR1 is MNHEY and CDR2 is SVGAGI in the germline V gene. V was clipped by 6 bases and J by 7 bases, with 9 bases between them. The CDR3 is 11 amino acids. For the CDR3, the DNA is TGTGCCAGCAGAAGATCGAGTGAAGCTTTCTTT. It specifies CASRRSSEAFF.

The J gene is TRBJ1-4, the V gene TRBV6-5, with D possibly TRBD1 on 5 matching bases. Trimming removed 2 bases from V and 8 bases from J, with 12 bases in between. The CDR3 loop spans 14 amino acids. Germline assignment: CDR1 MNHEY and CDR2 SVGAGI. The CDR3 spells CASSYGTAREKLFF. As DNA, the CDR3 is TGTGCCAGCAGTTACGGGACGGCCAGGGAAAAACTGTTTTTT.

The V and J genes are TRBV19 and TRBJ2-7; D is ambiguous. This CDR3 has 14 residues. Trimming removed 2 bases from V and 3 bases from J, with 11 bases in between. Per germline, CDR1 LNHDA and CDR2 SQIVND (reference sequence). The CDR3 region is CASSIRLTDYEQYF. CDR3 nucleotides: TGTGCCAGTAGTATAAGGCTAACCGACTACGAGCAGTACTTC. The entire variable domain, with the rest obtained from reference TRBV19 and TRBJ2-7, is as follows: DGGITQSPKYLFRKEGQNVTLSCEQNLNHDAMYWYRQDPGQGLRLIYYSQIVNDFQKGDIAEGYSVSREKKESFPLTVTSAQKNPTAFYLCASSIRLTDYEQYFGPGTRLTVT.

This clone was detected once. V usage is TRBV6-6 and J usage is TRBJ2-7; the match to TRBD2 covers 7 bases. The CDR3 length is 15 residues. The V gene end was trimmed by 0 bases and the J gene end by 2 bases; junction bases not matched to a gene: 4. Germline V gene sequence: CDR1 MNHNY, CDR2 SVGAGI (reference sequence). CDR3 loop: CASSYSASGAYEQYF. The CDR3 DNA reads TGTGCCAGCAGTTACTCGGCTAGCGGCGCCTACGAGCAGTACTTC.

The chain combines TRBV7-9 with TRBJ1-1; perhaps TRBD1 as D (6 bases). Germline CDR1 reads SEHNR; CDR2 reads FQNEAQ (reference sequence). CDR3 length: 14 residues. V was pared by 7 bases and J by 1 base, with 13 bases between. The CDR3 DNA sequence: TGTGCCAGCACCCTACAGGGACGGAACACTGAAGCTTTCTTT. This codes for CASTLQGRNTEAFF.

The rearrangement joins TRBV29-1 to TRBJ2-1; D might be TRBD2 (6 bases). V shed 3 bases and J shed 7 bases, with 16 bases lying between them. Germline values: CDR1 SQVTM, CDR2 ANQGSEA. CDR3 size: 14 residues. For the CDR3, the DNA is TGCAGCGTTGATAGACTAGGGGATGGGAATGAGCAGTTCTTC. This translates into CSVDRLGDGNEQFF.

The rearrangement uses TRBV28 and TRBJ2-7, with D uncertain. This CDR3 has 14 residues. Deletions cut 3 bases from V and 2 bases from J, with 11 bases between. From germline, CDR1 is MDHEN and CDR2 SYDVKM. The CDR3 spells CASSFDQPPYEQYF. CDR3 bases: TGTGCCAGCAGTTTTGACCAGCCCCCCTACGAGCAGTACTTC.

The CDR3 coding sequence is TGTGCCAGCAGTTCGGACAGGGCCGAGACCCAGTACTTC. This encodes CASSSDRAETQYF. The gene calls are TRBV6-5 and TRBJ2-5; 8 bases match TRBD1. J was trimmed by 5 bases and V by 4 bases; bases with no gene match: 3. The CDR3 is 13 amino acids. Germline V gene data show CDR1 as MNHEY and CDR2 as SVGAGI.

This clone was seen more than once but under ten times. CDR3 DNA: TGTGCCAGTTCTCGTGAGGCTACTGGGGCTAACTATGGCTACACCTTC. Translated, it gives CASSREATGANYGYTF. J is TRBJ1-2 and V is TRBV19; D unclear. V shed 8 bases and J shed 0 bases, with 19 bases lying between them. The CDR3 consists of 16 residues. CDR1 and CDR2 from the germline V gene are LNHDA and SQIVND (reference sequence). Together with reference TRBV19 and TRBJ1-2, the CDR3 gives the full variable domain: DGGITQSPKYLFRKEGQNVTLSCEQNLNHDAMYWYRQDPGQGLRLIYYSQIVNDFQKGDIAEGYSVSREKKESFPLTVTSAQKNPTAFYLCASSREATGANYGYTFGSGTRLTVV.

This chain connects TRBV28 to TRBJ2-6; D uncertain. V was clipped by 6 bases and J by 0 bases, with 6 bases between them. CDR3 length: 14 amino acids. Germline V CDR1 and CDR2: MDHEN, SYDVKM. The CDR3 here is CASRWNSGANVLTF. CDR3 sequence (DNA): TGTGCCAGCAGATGGAACTCTGGGGCCAACGTCCTGACTTTC.

The CDR3 coding sequence is TGTGCCAGCAGGACCGACCACGAGCAGTACTTC. It yields the protein CASRTDHEQYF. The genes are TRBV28 and TRBJ2-7; D remains ambiguous. Trimming pared 6 bases from V and 5 bases from J, leaving 8 bases between. Germline loops: CDR1 MDHEN, CDR2 SYDVKM. The CDR3 is 11 amino acids.

V is TRBV9 and J is TRBJ2-7; 7 bases align to TRBD2. Germline V gene lookup returns CDR1 SGDLS and CDR2 YYNGEE. After removal of 0 bases from V and 3 bases from J, the junction contained 9 bases not matched to a gene. The CDR3 spans 16 residues. The CDR3 nucleotides read TGTGCCAGCAGCGTAGATGTCGCTAGCGGAGGCTACGAGCAGTACTTC. This encodes CASSVDVASGGYEQYF.

The V call is TRBV7-2, the J call TRBJ1-4; TRBD1 agrees at 11 bases. The V and J ends lost 5 bases and 4 bases, in that order; junction bases with no gene match: 6. Germline CDR1 and CDR2: SGHTA and FQGNSA. The CDR3 extends over 16 amino acids. In DNA form, the CDR3 reads TGTGCCAGCAGCCCATGGACAGGGGGCGGTAATGAAAAACTGTTTTTT. Amino acids: CASSPWTGGGNEKLFF.